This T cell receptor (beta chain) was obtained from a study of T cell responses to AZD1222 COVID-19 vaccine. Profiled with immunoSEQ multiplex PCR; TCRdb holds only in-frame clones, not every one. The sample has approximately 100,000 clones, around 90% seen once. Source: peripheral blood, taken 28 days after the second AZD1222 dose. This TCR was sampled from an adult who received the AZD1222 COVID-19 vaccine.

This CDR3 reads CASRDPGQGARGYTF. CDR3 sequence (DNA): TGTGCCAGCAGAGATCCGGGACAGGGGGCTAGGGGCTACACCTTC. The V and J genes are TRBV6-5 and TRBJ1-2, with TRBD1 matching over 12 bases. The V segment lost 6 bases and the J segment 8 bases; nucleotides outside the gene matches: 10. The CDR3 loop spans 15 amino acids. Germline V gene data show CDR1 as MNHEY and CDR2 as SVGAGI.